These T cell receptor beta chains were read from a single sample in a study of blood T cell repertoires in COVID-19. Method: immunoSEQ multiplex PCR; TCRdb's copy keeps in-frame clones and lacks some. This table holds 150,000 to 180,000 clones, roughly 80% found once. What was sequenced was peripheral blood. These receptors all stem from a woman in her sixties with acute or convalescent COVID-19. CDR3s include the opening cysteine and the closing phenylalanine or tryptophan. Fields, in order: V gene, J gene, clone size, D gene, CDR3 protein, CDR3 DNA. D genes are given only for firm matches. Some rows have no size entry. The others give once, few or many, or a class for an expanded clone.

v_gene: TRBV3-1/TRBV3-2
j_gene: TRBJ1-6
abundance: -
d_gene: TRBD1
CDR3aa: CASSHGQALHF
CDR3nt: TGTGCCAGCAGCCATGGACAGGCCCTCCACTTT

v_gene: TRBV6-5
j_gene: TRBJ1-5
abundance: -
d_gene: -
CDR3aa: CASRARGPQHF
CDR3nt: TGTGCCAGCAGAGCAAGGGGGCCCCAGCATTTT

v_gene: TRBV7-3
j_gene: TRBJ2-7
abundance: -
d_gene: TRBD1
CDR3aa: CASSPDRGSSYEQYF
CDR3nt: TGTGCCAGCAGCCCAGACAGGGGGTCCTCCTACGAGCAGTACTTC

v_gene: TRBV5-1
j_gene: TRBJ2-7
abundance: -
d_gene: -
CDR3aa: CASSPTLLDYEQYF
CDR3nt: TGCGCCAGCAGCCCAACCCTCCTAGATTACGAGCAGTACTTC

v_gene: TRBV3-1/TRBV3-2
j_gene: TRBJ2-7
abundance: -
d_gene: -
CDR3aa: CASSPNRVYEQYF
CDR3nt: TGTGCCAGCAGCCCCAACAGGGTATACGAGCAGTACTTC

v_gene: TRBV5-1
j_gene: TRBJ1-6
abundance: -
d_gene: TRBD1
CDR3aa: CASSLGTGARSPLHF
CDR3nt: TGCGCCAGCAGCTTGGGTACAGGGGCAAGGTCACCCCTCCACTTT

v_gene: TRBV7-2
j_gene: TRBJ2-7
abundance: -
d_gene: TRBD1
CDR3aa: CASSGPGTGTYEQYF
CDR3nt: TGTGCCAGCAGCGGTCCCGGGACAGGGACGTACGAGCAGTACTTC

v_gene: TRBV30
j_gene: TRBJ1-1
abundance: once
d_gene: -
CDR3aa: CAWSNSGASEAFF
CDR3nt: TGTGCCTGGAGTAATTCAGGGGCTAGTGAAGCTTTCTTT

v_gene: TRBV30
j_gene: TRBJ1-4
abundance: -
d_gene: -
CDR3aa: CAWSVRGGVSELFF
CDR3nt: TGTGCCTGGAGTGTACGAGGGGGGGTGAGCGAACTGTTTTTT

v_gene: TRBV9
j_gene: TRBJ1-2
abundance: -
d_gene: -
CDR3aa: CASSGPGQNLNYGYTF
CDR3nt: TGTGCCAGCAGCGGACCGGGACAAAACCTTAACTATGGCTACACCTTC

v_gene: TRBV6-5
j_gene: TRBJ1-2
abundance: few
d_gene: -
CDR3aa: CASTNARGADGYTF
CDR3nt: TGTGCCAGCACCAACGCCCGGGGGGCGGATGGCTACACCTTC

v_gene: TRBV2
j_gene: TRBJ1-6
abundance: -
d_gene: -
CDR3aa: CASDSPRMVNSPLHF
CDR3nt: TGTGCCAGCGACAGCCCTCGGATGGTTAATTCACCCCTCCACTTT

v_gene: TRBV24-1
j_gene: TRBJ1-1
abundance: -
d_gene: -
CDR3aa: CATSEGREETQGTEAFF
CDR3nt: TGTGCCACCAGTGAAGGGAGGGAGGAGACCCAGGGGACTGAAGCTTTCTTT

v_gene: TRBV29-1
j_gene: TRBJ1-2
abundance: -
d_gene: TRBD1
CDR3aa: CSVVTWTGNPYGYTF
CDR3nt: TGCAGCGTGGTGACCTGGACAGGCAACCCCTATGGCTACACCTTC

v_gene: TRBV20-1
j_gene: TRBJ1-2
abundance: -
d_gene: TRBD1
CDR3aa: CSASRQGASGGGGYTF
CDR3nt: TGCAGTGCTAGTCGGCAGGGGGCGAGTGGAGGGGGAGGCTACACCTTC

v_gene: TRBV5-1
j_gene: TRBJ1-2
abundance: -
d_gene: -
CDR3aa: CASSLGALSSF
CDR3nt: TGCGCCAGCAGCTTGGGGGCCTTAAGCTCCTTC

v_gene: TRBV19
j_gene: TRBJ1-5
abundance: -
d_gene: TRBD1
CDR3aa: CASSLYTGGRNQPQHF
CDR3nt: TGTGCCAGTAGCCTCTACACAGGGGGTAGAAATCAGCCCCAGCATTTT

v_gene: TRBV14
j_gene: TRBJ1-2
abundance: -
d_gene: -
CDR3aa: CASSQRRQGNSYTF
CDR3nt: TGTGCCAGCAGCCAACGCAGGCAGGGAAATAGCTACACCTTC

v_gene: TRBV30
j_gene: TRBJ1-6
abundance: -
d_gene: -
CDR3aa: CACATGESPLHF
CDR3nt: TGTGCCTGCGCCACGGGTGAGTCACCCCTCCACTTT

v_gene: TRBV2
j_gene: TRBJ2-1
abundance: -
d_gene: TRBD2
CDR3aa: CASSEGSRLAASYNEQFF
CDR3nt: TGTGCCAGCAGTGAAGGGTCCCGACTAGCGGCCTCCTACAATGAGCAGTTCTTC

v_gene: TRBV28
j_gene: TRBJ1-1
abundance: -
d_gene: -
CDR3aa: CASTLPDREAFF
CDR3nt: TGTGCCAGCACTCTCCCCGACAGGGAAGCTTTCTTT

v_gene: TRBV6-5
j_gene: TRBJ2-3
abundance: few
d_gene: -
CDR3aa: CASTLRLGGTDTQYF
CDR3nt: TGTGCCAGCACACTCAGGCTGGGTGGCACAGATACGCAGTATTTT

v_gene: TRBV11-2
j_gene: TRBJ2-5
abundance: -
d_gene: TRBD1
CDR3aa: CASSRDRGLGETQYF
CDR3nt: TGTGCCAGCAGCCGAGACAGGGGGCTGGGAGAGACCCAGTACTTC

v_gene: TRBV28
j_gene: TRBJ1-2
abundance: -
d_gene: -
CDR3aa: CASSTDRALNYGYTF
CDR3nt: TGTGCCAGCAGTACTGACAGAGCCCTTAACTATGGCTACACCTTC

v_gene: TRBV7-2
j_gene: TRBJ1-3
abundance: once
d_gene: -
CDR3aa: CASSLLAGGRLTFRDTIYF
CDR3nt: TGTGCCAGCAGCTTGTTGGCGGGGGGACGGCTGACTTTTAGAGACACCATATATTTT

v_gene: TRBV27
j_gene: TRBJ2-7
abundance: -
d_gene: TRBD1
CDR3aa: CASRGGQGVQYF
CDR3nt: TGTGCCAGCAGGGGCGGACAGGGGGTGCAGTACTTC

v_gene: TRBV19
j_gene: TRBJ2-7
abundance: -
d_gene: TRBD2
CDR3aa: CASRRAVSGGYEQYF
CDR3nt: TGTGCCAGTAGGCGGGCCGTTAGCGGGGGCTACGAGCAGTACTTC

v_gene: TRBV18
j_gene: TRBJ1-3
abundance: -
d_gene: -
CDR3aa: CASSPLQNPSGNTIYF
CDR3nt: TGTGCCAGCTCACCACTCCAGAACCCCTCTGGAAACACCATATATTTT

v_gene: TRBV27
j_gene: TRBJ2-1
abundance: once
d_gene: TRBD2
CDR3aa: CASATGRTSGRNEQFF
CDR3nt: TGTGCCAGCGCTACGGGGAGGACTAGCGGTCGGAATGAGCAGTTCTTC

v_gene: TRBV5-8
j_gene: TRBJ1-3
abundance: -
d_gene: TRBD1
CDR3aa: CASRATGSGNTIYF
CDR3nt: TGTGCCAGCAGGGCGACAGGGAGTGGAAACACCATATATTTT

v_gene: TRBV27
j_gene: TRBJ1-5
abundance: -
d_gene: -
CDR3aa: CASAMAESNQPQHF
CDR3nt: TGTGCCAGTGCGATGGCGGAGAGCAATCAGCCCCAGCATTTT

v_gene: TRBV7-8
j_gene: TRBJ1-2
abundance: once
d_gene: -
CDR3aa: CASSLAGRGYGYTF
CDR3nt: TGTGCCAGCAGCTTAGCAGGACGGGGCTATGGCTACACCTTC

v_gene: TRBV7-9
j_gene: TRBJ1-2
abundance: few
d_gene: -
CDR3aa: CASSPQRQRRESGYTF
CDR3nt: TGTGCCAGCAGCCCCCAGCGACAGCGCCGGGAGAGTGGCTACACCTTC

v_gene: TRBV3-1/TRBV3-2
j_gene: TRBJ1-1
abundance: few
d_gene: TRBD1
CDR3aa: CASSHQGGGNTEAFF
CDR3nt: TGTGCCAGCAGCCACCAAGGGGGCGGGAACACTGAAGCTTTCTTT

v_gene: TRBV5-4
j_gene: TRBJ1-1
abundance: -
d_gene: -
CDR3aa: CASSPMGGGLTEAFF
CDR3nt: TGTGCCAGCAGCCCGATGGGAGGGGGGCTGACTGAAGCTTTCTTT

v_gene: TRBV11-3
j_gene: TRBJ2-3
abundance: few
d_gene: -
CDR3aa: CASSSGWSTDTQYF
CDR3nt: TGTGCCAGCAGCTCGGGGTGGAGCACAGATACGCAGTATTTT

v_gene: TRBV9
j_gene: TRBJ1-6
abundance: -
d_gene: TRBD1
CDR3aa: CASSGDRGPRNSPLHF
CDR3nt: TGTGCCAGCAGCGGCGACAGGGGGCCGAGGAATTCACCCCTCCACTTT

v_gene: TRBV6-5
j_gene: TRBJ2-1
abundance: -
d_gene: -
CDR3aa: CASTTGAYIYNEQFF
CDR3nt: TGTGCCAGCACCACAGGAGCGTATATTTACAATGAGCAGTTCTTC

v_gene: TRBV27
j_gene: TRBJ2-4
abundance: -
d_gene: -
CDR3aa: CASSSQAGAGNIQYF
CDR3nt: TGTGCCAGCAGTTCTCAGGCAGGGGCCGGGAACATTCAGTACTTC

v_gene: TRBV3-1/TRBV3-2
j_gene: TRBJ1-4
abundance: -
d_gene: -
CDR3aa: CASSQEGGFEKLFF
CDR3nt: TGTGCCAGCAGCCAAGAGGGAGGTTTTGAAAAACTGTTTTTT

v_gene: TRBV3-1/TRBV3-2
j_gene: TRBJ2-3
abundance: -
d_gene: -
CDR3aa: CASSREGGNTQYF
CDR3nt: TGTGCCAGCAGCCGCGAGGGAGGAAATACGCAGTATTTT

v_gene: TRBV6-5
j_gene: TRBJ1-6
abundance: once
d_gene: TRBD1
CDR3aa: CASQGTGGRYSPLHF
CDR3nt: TGTGCCAGCCAGGGGACAGGGGGCAGGTATTCACCCCTCCACTTT

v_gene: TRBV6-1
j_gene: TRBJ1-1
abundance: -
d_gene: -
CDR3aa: CASSDRWGRVTEAFF
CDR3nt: TGTGCCAGCAGTGATCGGTGGGGGCGGGTCACTGAAGCTTTCTTT

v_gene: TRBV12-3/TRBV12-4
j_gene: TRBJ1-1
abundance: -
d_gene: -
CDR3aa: CASRYRNTEAFF
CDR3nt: TGTGCCAGCAGATATAGGAACACTGAAGCTTTCTTT

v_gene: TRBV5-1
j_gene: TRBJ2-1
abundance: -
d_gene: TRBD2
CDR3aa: CASSPPPSGALNEQFF
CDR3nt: TGCGCCAGCAGCCCCCCCCCTAGCGGGGCTTTAAATGAGCAGTTCTTC

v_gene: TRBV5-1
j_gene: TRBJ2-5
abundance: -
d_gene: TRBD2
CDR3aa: CASSGTSGGAETQYF
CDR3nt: TGCGCCAGTTCCGGGACTAGCGGGGGGGCGGAGACCCAGTACTTC

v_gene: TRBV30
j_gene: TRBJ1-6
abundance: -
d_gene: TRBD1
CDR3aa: CACLGSGGNSPLHF
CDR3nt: TGTGCCTGTCTGGGGTCAGGGGGAAATTCACCCCTCCACTTT

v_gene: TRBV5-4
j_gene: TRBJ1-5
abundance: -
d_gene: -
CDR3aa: CASSLGGGEQPQHF
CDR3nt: TGTGCCAGCAGCTTGGGGGGGGGTGAGCAGCCCCAGCATTTT

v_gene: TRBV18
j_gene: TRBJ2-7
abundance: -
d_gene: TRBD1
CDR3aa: CASSPKQGSYEQYF
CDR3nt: TGTGCCAGCTCACCAAAACAGGGGTCCTACGAGCAGTACTTC

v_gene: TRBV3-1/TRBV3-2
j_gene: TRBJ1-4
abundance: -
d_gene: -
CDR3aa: CASSQLGREELFF
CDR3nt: TGTGCCAGCAGCCAACTGGGCCGAGAAGAACTGTTTTTT

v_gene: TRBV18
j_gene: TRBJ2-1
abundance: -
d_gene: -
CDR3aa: CASSPRDNTVYNEQFF
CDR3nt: TGTGCCAGCTCACCACGAGACAATACTGTCTACAATGAGCAGTTCTTC

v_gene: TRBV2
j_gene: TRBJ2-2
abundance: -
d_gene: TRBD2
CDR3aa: CASRRERGLTGELFF
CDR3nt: TGTGCCAGCAGAAGGGAGCGGGGGCTGACCGGGGAGCTGTTTTTT

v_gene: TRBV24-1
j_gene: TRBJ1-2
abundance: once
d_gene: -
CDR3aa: CATSDSQGRGYTF
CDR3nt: TGTGCCACCAGTGATTCCCAGGGGAGAGGCTACACCTTC

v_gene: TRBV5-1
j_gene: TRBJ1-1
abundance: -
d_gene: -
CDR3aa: CASRMRGTEAFF
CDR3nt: TGCGCCAGCAGGATGCGGGGCACTGAAGCTTTCTTT

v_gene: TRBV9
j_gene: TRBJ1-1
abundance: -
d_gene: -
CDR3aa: CASSVGGSQIEAFF
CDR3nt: TGTGCCAGCAGCGTTGGAGGTTCCCAAATCGAAGCTTTCTTT

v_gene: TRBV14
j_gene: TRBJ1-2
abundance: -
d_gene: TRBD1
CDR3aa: CASSRNRQGGYGYTF
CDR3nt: TGTGCCAGCAGCCGGAATAGACAGGGTGGCTATGGCTACACCTTC

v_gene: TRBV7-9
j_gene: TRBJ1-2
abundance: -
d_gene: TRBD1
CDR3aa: CASSLIGTGTFYGYTF
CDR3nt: TGTGCCAGCAGCCTTATTGGGACAGGGACCTTCTATGGCTACACCTTC